Below, 9 T cell receptor beta chains from the same sample are listed, as sequenced in a study of shared clonotypes between healthy human individuals (dated by TCRdb to the early 2020s). The library was prepared using the immunoSEQ multiplex PCR assay. TCRdb re-hosts the immuneACCESS table, in-frame sequences only. Its copies lack some clones; in the studies checked, an unresolved V gene accounts for under half of them, and the cause for the rest is not known. The sample records about 2 million clones, roughly 94% of which are singletons. The ten largest clones capture 0.1% to 0.15% of the sample. Sequenced: naive CD4+ T cells sorted from blood. The cell subset or site label for this specimen denotes: CD45RA+ positively selected. The receptors come from a man aged 18 to 35 in good health.

V is TRBV7-9 and J is TRBJ2-7; 7 bases are shared with TRBD1. The CDR3 is made up of 14 amino acids. Germline V CDR1 and CDR2: SEHNR, FQNEAQ (reference sequence). V gave up 5 bases and J gave up 2 bases; unmatched junction bases: 6. The CDR3 DNA sequence: TGTGCCAGCAGCGAAACAGGGGCTACCTACGAGCAGTACTTC. It encodes CASSETGATYEQYF.

This clone was picked up one time. The CDR3 spells CASSVGQGVGSGNTIYF. DNA of the CDR3: TGTGCCAGCAGTGTCGGACAGGGGGTTGGGTCTGGAAACACCATATATTTT. The chain couples TRBV28 to TRBJ1-3; TRBD1 matches 10 bases. Germline CDR1 and CDR2: MDHEN and SYDVKM. V lost 5 bases to trimming and J lost 1 base; unmatched junction nucleotides: 8. The length of the CDR3 is 17 residues.

This rearrangement joins TRBV7-6 to TRBJ2-1, with TRBD2 matching over 8 bases. The V and J ends lost 5 bases and 4 bases, in that order; junction bases with no gene match: 7. Germline CDR1 reads SGHVS; CDR2 reads FNYEAQ. The CDR3 is 15 residues long. This CDR3 reads CASSPRLAGYNEQFF. The DNA of the CDR3 is TGTGCCAGCAGCCCCCGGCTAGCGGGTTACAATGAGCAGTTCTTC. Full variable domain (missing parts from reference TRBV7-6 and TRBJ2-1): GAGVSQSPRYKVTKRGQDVALRCDPISGHVSLYWYRQALGQGPEFLTYFNYEAQQDKSGLPNDRFSAERPEGSISTLTIQRTEQRDSAMYRCASSPRLAGYNEQFFGPGTRLTVL.

The rearrangement joins TRBV5-4 to TRBJ2-3; D unresolved. The germline gives CDR1 SGHNT, CDR2 YYREEE (reference sequence). The length of the CDR3 is 14 residues. The V gene lost 2 bases and the J gene lost 3 bases, with 10 bases spanning the gap. DNA for the CDR3: TGTGCCAGCAGCTTCTATTCAAGGACAGATACGCAGTATTTT. Translated, it gives CASSFYSRTDTQYF.

This clone was counted a single time. This chain links TRBV28 with TRBJ2-5; possibly TRBD1 or TRBD2 for D (6 bases each). Deletions cut 9 bases from V and 5 bases from J, with 16 bases between. CDR3 length: 13 residues. The germline V gene encodes CDR1 MDHEN and CDR2 SYDVKM. This CDR3 reads CASRQGGRETQYF. In DNA, the CDR3 is TGTGCCAGTCGCCAAGGGGGGCGGGAGACCCAGTACTTC.

The rearrangement joins TRBV28 to TRBJ2-1; 11 bases align to TRBD2. The CDR3 is 20 residues long. Germline V gene lookup returns CDR1 MDHEN and CDR2 SYDVKM. Germline trimming cut 2 bases from V and 2 bases from J; bases unmatched to any gene: 14. CDR3 DNA: TGTGCCAGCAGTTTAGGTACGGGTTCCGAGGGACTAGCGGCCTACAATGAGCAGTTCTTC. Amino acids: CASSLGTGSEGLAAYNEQFF.

The rearrangement uses TRBV10-3 and TRBJ1-1; D not resolved. This CDR3 region has 15 residues. V was shortened by 3 bases and J by 1 base, with 12 bases between the two germline ends. The germline CDR1 and CDR2 sequences are ENHRY and SYGVKD. The DNA for the CDR3 is TGTGCCATCAGTGAATGGACGGACGAGAACACTGAAGCTTTCTTT. Amino acids: CAISEWTDENTEAFF.

The chain carries TRBV27 and TRBJ1-2, with D possibly matching TRBD1 (6 bases). The CDR3 extends over 14 amino acids. V lost 6 bases to trimming and J lost 3 bases, with 14 bases between them. Germline loops: CDR1 MNHEY, CDR2 SMNVEV (reference sequence). In nucleotides, the CDR3 is TGTGCCAGCAGGGACAGAAGAGGGGACTATGGCTACACCTTC. Translating gives CASRDRRGDYGYTF.

J is TRBJ2-7 and V is TRBV18, with D unresolved. Per the germline V gene, CDR1 is KGHSH and CDR2 is LQKENI. Deletions cut 6 bases from V and 2 bases from J, with 8 bases between. The CDR3 extends over 12 amino acids. The CDR3 nucleotides read TGTGCCAGCTCGGACGGCCCCTACGAGCAGTACTTC. This translates into CASSDGPYEQYF.